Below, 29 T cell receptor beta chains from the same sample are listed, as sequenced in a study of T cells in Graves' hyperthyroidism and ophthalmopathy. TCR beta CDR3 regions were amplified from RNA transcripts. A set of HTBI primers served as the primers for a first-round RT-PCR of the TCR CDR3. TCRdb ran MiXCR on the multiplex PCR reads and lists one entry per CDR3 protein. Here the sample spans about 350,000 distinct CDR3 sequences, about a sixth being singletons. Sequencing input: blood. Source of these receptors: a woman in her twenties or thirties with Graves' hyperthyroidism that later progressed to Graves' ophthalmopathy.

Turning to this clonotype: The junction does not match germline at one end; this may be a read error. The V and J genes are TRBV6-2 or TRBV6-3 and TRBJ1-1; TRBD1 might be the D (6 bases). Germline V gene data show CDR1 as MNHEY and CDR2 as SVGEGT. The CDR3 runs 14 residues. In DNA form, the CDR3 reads TGTACCAGCAGGACGACAGGCATGAACACTGAAGCTTTCTTC. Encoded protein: CTSRTTGMNTEAFF.

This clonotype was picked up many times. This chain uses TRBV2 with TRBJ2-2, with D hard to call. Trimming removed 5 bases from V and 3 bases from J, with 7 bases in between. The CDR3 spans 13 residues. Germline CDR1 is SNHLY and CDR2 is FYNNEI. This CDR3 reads CASSRTYTGELFF. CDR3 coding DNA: TGTGCCAGCAGTCGGACGTACACCGGGGAGCTGTTTTTT.

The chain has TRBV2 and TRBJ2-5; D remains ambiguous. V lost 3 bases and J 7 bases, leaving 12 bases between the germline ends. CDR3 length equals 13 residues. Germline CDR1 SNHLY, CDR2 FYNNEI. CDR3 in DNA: TGTGCCAGCAGTGATTGGGCTCTTCCGACCCAGTACTTC. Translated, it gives CASSDWALPTQYF.

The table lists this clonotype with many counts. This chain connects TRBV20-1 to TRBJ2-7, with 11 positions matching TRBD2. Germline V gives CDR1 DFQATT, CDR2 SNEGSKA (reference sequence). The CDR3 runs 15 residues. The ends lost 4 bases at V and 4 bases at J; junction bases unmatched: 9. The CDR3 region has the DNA TGCAGTGCTAAGGGCCTAGCGGGAGGCGAGTACGAGCAGTACTTC. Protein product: CSAKGLAGGEYEQYF.

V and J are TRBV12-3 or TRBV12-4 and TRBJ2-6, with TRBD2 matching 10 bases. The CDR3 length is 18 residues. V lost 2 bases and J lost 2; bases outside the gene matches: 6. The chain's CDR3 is CASSLNSGRYTGANVLTF. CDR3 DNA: TGTGCCAGCAGTTTAAATAGCGGGAGGTACACTGGGGCCAACGTCCTGACTTTC.

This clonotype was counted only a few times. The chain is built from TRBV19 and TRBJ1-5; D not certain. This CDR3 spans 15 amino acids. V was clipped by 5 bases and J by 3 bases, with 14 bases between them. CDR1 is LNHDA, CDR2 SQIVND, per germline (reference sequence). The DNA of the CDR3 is TGTGCCAGTAGTTGGACCGGGCCCCACAATCAGCCCCAGCATTTT. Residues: CASSWTGPHNQPQHF.

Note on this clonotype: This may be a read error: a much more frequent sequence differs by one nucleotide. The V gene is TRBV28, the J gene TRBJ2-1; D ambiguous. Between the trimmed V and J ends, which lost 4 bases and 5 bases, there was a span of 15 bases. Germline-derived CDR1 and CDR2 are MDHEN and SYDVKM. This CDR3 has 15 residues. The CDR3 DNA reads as TGTGCCAGCAGTTCCTGGTGGCGCCCAGACAATGAGCAGTTCTTC. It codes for CASSSWWRPDNEQFF.

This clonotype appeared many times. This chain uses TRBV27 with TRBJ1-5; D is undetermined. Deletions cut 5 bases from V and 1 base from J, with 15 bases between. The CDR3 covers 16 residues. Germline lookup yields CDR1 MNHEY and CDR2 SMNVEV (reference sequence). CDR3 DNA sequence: TGTGCCAGCAGTCAACTACCGGGAGCCAGCAATCAGCCCCAGCATTTT. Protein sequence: CASSQLPGASNQPQHF.

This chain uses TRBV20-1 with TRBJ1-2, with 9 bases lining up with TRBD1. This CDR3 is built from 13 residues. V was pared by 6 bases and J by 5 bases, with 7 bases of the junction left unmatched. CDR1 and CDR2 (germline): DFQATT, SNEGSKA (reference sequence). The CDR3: CSAAPGQGYGYTF. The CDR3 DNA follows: TGCAGTGCGGCACCGGGACAGGGTTATGGCTACACCTTC.

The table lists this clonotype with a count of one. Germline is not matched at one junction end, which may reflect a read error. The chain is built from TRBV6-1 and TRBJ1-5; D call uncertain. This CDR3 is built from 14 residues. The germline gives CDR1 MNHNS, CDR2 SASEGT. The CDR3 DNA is TGTGCCAGCAGGCCCGGCGGGCTCAATCGGCCCCAGCATTTT. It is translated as CASRPGGLNRPQHF.

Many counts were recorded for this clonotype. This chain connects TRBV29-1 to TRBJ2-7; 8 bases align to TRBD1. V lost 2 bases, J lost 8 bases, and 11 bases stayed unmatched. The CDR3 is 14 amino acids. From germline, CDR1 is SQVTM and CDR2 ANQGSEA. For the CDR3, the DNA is TGCAGCGTTGAAAATGAGACAGGGGCCTCCAAGCAGTACTTC. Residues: CSVENETGASKQYF.

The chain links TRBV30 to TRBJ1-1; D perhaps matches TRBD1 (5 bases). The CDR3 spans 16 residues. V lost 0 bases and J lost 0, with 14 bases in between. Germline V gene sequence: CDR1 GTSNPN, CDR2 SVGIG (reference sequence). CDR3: CAWSVRPRGMNTEAFF. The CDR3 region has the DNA TGTGCCTGGAGTGTACGCCCGCGGGGGATGAACACTGAAGCTTTCTTT.

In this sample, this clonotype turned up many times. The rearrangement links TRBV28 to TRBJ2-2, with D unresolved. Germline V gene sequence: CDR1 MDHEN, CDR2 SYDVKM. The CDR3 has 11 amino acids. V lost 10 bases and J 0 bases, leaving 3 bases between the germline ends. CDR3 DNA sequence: TGTGCCACCTCGAACACCGGGGAGCTGTTTTTT. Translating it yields CATSNTGELFF.

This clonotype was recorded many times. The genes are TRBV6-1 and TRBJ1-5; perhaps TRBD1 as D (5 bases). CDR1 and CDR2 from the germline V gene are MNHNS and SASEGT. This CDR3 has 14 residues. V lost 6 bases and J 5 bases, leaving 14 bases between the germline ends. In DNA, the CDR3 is TGTGCCAGCAGCTCTGACAGTTTCGATCAGCCCCAGCATTTT. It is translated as CASSSDSFDQPQHF.

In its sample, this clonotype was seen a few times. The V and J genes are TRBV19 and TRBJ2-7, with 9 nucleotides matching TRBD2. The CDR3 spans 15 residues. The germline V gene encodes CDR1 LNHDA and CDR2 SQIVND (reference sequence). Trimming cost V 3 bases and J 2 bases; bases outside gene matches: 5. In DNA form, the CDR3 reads TGTGCCAGTAGTATTTACGCTAGCGGGACCTACGAGCAGTACTTC. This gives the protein CASSIYASGTYEQYF.

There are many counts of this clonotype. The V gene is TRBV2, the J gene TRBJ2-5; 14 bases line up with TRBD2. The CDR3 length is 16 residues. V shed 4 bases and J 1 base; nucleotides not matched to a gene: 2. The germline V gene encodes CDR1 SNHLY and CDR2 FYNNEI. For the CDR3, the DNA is TGTGCCAGCAGTGCCGGACTAGCGGGAGGCCAAGAGACCCAGTACTTC. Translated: CASSAGLAGGQETQYF.

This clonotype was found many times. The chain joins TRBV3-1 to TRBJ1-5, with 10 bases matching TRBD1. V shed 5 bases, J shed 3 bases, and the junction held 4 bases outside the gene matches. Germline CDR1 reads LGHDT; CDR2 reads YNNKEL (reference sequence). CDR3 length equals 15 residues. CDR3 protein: CASSKTGGTNQPQHF. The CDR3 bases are TGTGCCAGCAGCAAGACAGGGGGCACCAATCAGCCCCAGCATTTT.

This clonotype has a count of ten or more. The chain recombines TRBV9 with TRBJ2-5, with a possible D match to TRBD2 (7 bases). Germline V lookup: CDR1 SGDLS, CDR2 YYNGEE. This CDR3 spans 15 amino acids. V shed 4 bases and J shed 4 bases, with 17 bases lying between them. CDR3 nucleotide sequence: TGTGCCAGCAGCCCCGCCGGGGGGCTGGGAGAGACCCAGTACTTC. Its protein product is CASSPAGGLGETQYF.

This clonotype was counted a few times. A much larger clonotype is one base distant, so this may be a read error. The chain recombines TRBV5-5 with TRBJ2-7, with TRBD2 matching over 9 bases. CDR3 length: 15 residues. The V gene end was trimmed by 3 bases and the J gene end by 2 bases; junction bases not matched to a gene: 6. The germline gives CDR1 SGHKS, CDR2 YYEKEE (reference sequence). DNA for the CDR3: TGTGCCAGCAGCTGGCGGGCGGGGGGGGCCTACGAGCAGTACTTC. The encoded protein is CASSWRAGGAYEQYF.

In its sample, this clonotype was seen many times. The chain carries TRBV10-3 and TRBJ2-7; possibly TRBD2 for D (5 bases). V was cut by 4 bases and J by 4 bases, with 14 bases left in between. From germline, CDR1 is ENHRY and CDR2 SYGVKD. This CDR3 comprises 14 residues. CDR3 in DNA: TGTGCCATCAGTGTAGGAACAAGAGGGTACGAGCAGTACTTC. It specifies CAISVGTRGYEQYF.

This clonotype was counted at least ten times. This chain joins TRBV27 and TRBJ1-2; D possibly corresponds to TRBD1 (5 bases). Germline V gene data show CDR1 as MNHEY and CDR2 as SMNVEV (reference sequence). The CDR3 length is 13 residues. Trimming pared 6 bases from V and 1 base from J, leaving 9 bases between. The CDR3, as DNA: TGTGCCAGCAGCCAGAGGGGTAACTATGGCTACACCTTC. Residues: CASSQRGNYGYTF.

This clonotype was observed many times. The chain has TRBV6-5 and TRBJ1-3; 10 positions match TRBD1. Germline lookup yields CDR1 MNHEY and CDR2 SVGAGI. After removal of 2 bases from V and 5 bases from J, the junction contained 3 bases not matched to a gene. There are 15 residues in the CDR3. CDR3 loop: CASSYGTGDRNTIYF. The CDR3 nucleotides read TGTGCCAGCAGTTACGGGACAGGGGATCGAAACACCATATATTTT.

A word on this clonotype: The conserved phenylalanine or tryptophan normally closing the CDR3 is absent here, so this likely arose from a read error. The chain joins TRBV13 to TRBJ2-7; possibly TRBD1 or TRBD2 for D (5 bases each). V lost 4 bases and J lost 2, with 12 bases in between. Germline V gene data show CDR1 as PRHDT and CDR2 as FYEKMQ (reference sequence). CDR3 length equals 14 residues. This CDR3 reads CASSSGTRTYEQYL. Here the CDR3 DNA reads TGTGCCAGCAGCTCCGGGACCCGCACCTACGAGCAGTACCTC.

CDR3: CASSVFGQGNEQFF. CDR3 nucleotides: TGTGCCAGCAGTGTTTTCGGACAGGGTAATGAGCAGTTCTTC. V and J are TRBV2 and TRBJ2-1; 8 positions agree with TRBD1. J lost 7 bases, V lost 4 bases, and 6 bases had no gene match. In germline, CDR1 is SNHLY, CDR2 FYNNEI. This CDR3 contains 14 residues.

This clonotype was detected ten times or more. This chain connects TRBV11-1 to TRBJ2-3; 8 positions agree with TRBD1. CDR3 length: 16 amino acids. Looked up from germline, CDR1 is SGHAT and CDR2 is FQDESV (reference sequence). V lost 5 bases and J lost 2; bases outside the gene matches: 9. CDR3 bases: TGTGCCAGCAGCGAAAGGCCGCAGGGGGCCACAGATACGCAGTATTTT. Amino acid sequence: CASSERPQGATDTQYF.

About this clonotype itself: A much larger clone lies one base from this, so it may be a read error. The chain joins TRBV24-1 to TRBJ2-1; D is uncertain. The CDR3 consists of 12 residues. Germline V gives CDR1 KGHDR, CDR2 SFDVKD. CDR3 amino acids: CATSQSYNEQSF. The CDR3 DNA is TGTGCCACCAGTCAAAGCTACAATGAGCAGTCCTTC.

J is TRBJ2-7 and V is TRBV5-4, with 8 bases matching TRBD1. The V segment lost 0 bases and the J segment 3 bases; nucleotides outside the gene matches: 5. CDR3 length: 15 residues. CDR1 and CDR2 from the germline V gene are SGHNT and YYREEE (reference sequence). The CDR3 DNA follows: TGTGCCAGCAGCTTGGGTGGGACAGGAATCTACGAGCAGTACTTC. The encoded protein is CASSLGGTGIYEQYF. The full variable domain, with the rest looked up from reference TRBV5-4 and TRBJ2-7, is ETGVTQSPTHLIKTRGQQVTLRCSSQSGHNTVSWYQQALGQGPQFIFQYYREEENGRGNFPPRFSGLQFPNYSSELNVNALELDDSALYLCASSLGGTGIYEQYFGPGTRLTVT.

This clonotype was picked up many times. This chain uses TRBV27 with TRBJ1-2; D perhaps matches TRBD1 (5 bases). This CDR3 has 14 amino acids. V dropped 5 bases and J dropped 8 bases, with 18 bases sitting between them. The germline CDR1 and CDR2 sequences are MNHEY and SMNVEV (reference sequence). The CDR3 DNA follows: TGTGCCAGCAGTGCCTGGGGGGGGAGCGGGGGCTACACCTTC. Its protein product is CASSAWGGSGGYTF.

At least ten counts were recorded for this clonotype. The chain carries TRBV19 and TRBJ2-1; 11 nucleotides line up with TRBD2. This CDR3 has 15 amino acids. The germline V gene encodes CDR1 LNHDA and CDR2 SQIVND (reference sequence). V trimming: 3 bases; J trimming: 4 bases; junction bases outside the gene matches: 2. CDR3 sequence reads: CASSMTSGEYNEQFF. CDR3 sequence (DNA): TGTGCCAGTAGTATGACTAGCGGGGAGTACAATGAGCAGTTCTTC.